This T cell receptor (beta chain) was identified during a study of cytomegalovirus exposure and HLA in healthy donors. Study observations and caveats: A later analysis revealed that TCR association rates differed between HLA loci, peaking at DRB1 and bottoming out at HLA-C. Reports showed the classifier diagnosing cytomegalovirus status with high specificity and sensitivity. Donors belonging to an Asian-associated ancestry cluster reportedly showed fewer N-insertions in productive TCRs than the approximately 670-donor mean, according to what a later analysis found. The authors judged a highly shared variant cluster likely a sequencing artifact.

PCR involved 60 Vbeta and 13 Jbeta primers. The data were produced by immunoSEQ multiplex PCR, yet TCRdb's version contains in-frame clones alone and is incomplete. The data contain roughly 100,000 clones, approximately 64% of them singletons. Points on this clone: The antigen is not known.

V was trimmed by 3 bases and J by 1 base, leaving 10 bases between them. The CDR3 is 15 amino acids. Germline V gene sequence: CDR1 SGHTA, CDR2 FQGTGA. The sample taken for sequencing was PBMCs. The TCR was taken from a man in his 60s in good health and CMV-seronegative. The chain is built from TRBV7-3 and TRBJ1-5, with a possible D match to TRBD1 (5 bases). CDR3 nucleotides: TGTGCCAGCAGCTTCTGGCAGGGAAGCAATCAGCCCCAGCATTTT. This gives the protein CASSFWQGSNQPQHF.